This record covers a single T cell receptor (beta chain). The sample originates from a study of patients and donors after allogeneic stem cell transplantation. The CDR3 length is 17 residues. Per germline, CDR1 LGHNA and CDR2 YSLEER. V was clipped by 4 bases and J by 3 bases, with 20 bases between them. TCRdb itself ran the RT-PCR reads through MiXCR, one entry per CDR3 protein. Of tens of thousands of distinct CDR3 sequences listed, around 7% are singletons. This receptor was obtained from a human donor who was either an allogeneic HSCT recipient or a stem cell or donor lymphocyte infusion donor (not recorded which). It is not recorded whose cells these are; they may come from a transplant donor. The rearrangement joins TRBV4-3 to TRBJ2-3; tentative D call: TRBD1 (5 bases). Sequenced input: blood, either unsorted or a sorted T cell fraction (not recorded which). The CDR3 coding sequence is TGCGCCAGCAGCCGGGCGCCAGGGAAGGGCTCTACAGATACGCAGTATTTT. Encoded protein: CASSRAPGKGSTDTQYF.